This T cell receptor beta chain derives from a study of metastatic and nonmetastatic thyroid tumors. At the level of the study: The comparison covered peripheral blood and tumor or nodule tissue in malignant and benign thyroid patients. Overall study findings and caveats: It was reportedly found that TCR beta diversity was significantly higher in malignant thyroid tumors than in benign nodules, a difference seen in both blood and tumor samples.

In the study's own analysis: A classifier of distant metastasis in papillary thyroid cancer was built from CDR3 differences (across clinicopathological groups). TCRdb re-called the PCR reads through MiXCR. The V and J calls were determined by TCRdb, not by the authors. The sample includes around 31,000 clones, approximately 16% of them seen just once. Thyroid surgery had not been preceded by any treatment in any patient. CDR1 is SGHAT and CDR2 is FQNNGV in the germline V gene. Trimming pared 9 bases from V and 0 bases from J, leaving 11 bases between. CDR3 size: 13 residues. Note on this clone: Antigen: not known.

V gene TRBV11-2 combines with J gene TRBJ1-1, with D unclear. The clonotype originates from a male donor with papillary thyroid cancer or a benign thyroid nodule (not recorded which). Some clones in this sample may be carry-over from other donors' samples. Sample: blood. The CDR3 spells CASCEQVNTEAFF. In DNA, the CDR3 is TGTGCCAGTTGCGAACAAGTGAACACTGAAGCTTTCTTT.